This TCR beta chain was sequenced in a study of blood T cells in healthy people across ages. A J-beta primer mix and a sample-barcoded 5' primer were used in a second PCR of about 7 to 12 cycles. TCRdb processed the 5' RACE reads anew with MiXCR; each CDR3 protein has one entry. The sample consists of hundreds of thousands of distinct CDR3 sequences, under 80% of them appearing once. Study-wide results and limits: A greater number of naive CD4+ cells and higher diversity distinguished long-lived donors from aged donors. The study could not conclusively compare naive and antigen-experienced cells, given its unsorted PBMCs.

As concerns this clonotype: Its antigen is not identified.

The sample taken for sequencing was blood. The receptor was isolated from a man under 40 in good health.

CDR3 DNA sequence: TGTGCCAGCAGCTTGGCCCCGGACAGACCAGCCTACGAGCAGTACTTC. Its translation: CASSLAPDRPAYEQYF. V is TRBV7-9 and J is TRBJ2-4; possible D gene TRBD1, 6 bases. Judging by the DNA end, TRBJ2-7 fits better; the J call may be wrong. Germline values: CDR1 SEHNR, CDR2 FQNEAQ (reference sequence). The CDR3 is 16 residues long.